Listed below are T cell receptor beta chains from one sample, sequenced in a study of blood T cell repertoires in COVID-19. The table came from immunoSEQ multiplex PCR; TCRdb's copy has only in-frame clones and leaves some out. The sample consists of 150,000 to 200,000 clones, roughly nine tenths of them appearing once. The sample taken for sequencing was peripheral blood. The receptors shown here come from a woman aged 60-75 years with COVID-19, enrolled during active disease. The CDR3 runs from the conserved cysteine through the conserved F or W. A D gene is named only where the DNA matches it firmly.

v_call	d_call	j_call	cdr3_aa
TRBV2	TRBD1	TRBJ1-2	CASRRQGAGYGYTF
TRBV19	NA	TRBJ1-5	CASSRDRRNQPQHF
TRBV10-3	NA	TRBJ2-7	CAISDGGSGTYEQYF
TRBV18	NA	TRBJ1-5	CASSPPGDSNQPQHF
TRBV18	TRBD1	TRBJ2-3	CASSPTGGPDTQYF
TRBV5-1	NA	TRBJ2-4	CASRLGNGGLNIQYF
TRBV7-2	NA	TRBJ1-2	CASSLRGEYGYTF
TRBV9	TRBD2	TRBJ2-7	CASSSRTSSYEQYF
TRBV25-1	NA	TRBJ2-2	CASQTNTGELFF
TRBV28	NA	TRBJ2-3	CASSETRVGSTDTQYF
TRBV30	NA	TRBJ1-6	CAWSVPRGQMNSPLHF
TRBV5-4	NA	TRBJ1-1	CASSLVGDNTEAFF
TRBV19	TRBD1	TRBJ2-2	CASTMTGTALNTGELFF
TRBV7-9	NA	TRBJ2-7	CASSLSSVSRSYEQYF
TRBV4-3	NA	TRBJ2-2	CASSQAGGAGPTGELFF
TRBV5-6	TRBD1	TRBJ1-5	CASSIRTGGGQPQHF
TRBV12-5	NA	TRBJ1-1	CASGTGYLTEAFF
TRBV6-5	NA	TRBJ1-2	CATEAGESGGGYTF
TRBV30	NA	TRBJ1-3	CAWSPGDLSGNTIYF
TRBV7-8	NA	TRBJ1-5	CASSLARDSNQPQHF
TRBV23-1	NA	TRBJ2-7	CASSQSGVSHEQYF
TRBV18	TRBD2	TRBJ2-4	CASSPDLAEILAKNIQYF
TRBV4-3	NA	TRBJ1-5	CASSQDHQADQPQHF
TRBV30	NA	TRBJ1-5	CAWSVRGDQPQHF
TRBV13	TRBD1	TRBJ1-1	CASSRRGFDTEAFF
TRBV4-3	NA	TRBJ2-7	CASSQGAGAVYEQYF
TRBV19	TRBD2	TRBJ2-4	CASSIRTSGLAKNIQYF